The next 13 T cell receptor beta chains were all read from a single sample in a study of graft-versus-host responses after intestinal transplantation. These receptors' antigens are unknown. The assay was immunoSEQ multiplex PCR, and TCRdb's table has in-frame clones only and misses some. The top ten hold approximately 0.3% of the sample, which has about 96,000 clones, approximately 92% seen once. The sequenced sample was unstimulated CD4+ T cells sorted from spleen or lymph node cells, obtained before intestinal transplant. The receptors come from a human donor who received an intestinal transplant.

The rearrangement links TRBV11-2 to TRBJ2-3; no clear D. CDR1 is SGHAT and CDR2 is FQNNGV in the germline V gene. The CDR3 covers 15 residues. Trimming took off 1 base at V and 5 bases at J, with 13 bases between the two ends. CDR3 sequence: CASSLVVVPGDTQYF. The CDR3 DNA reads TGTGCCAGCAGCTTAGTAGTCGTACCCGGAGATACGCAGTATTTT.

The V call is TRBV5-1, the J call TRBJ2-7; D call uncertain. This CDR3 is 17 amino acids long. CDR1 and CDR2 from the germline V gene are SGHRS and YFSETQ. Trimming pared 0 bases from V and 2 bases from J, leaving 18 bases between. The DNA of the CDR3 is TGCGCCAGCAGCTTGGAGGTAGTGACGGCGCTTCCCTACGAGCAGTACTTC. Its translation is CASSLEVVTALPYEQYF. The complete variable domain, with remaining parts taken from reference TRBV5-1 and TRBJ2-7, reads KAGVTQTPRYLIKTRGQQVTLSCSPISGHRSVSWYQQTPGQGLQFLFEYFSETQRNKGNFPGRFSGRQFSNSRSEMNVSTLELGDSALYLCASSLEVVTALPYEQYFGPGTRLTVT.

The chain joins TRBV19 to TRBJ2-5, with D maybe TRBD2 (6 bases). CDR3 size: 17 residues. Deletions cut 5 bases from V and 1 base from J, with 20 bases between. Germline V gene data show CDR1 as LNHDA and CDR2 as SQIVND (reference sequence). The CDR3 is CASSQRGTDTLQETQYF. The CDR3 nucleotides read TGTGCCAGTAGTCAGCGCGGGACCGATACCCTCCAAGAGACCCAGTACTTC.

The CDR3 sequence is CASSQVDHTTYEQYF. DNA for the CDR3: TGCGCCAGCAGCCAAGTGGACCACACTACCTACGAGCAGTACTTC. V is TRBV4-1 and J is TRBJ2-7; D is ambiguous. There are 15 residues in the CDR3. V shed 1 base and J shed 2 bases, with 12 bases lying between them. Germline loops: CDR1 MGHRA, CDR2 YSYEKL.

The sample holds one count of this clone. In nucleotides, the CDR3 is TGTGCCAGCAATGGAAATAGCAATCAGCCCCAGCATTTT. It is translated as CASNGNSNQPQHF. The rearrangement uses TRBV7-2 and TRBJ1-5; D gene ambiguous. The germline gives CDR1 SGHTA, CDR2 FQGNSA. V gave up 7 bases and J gave up 0 bases, with 7 bases separating them. The CDR3 has 13 residues.

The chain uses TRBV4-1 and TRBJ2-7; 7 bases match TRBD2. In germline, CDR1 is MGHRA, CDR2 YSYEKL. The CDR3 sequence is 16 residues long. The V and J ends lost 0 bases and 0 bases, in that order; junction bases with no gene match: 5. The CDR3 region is CASSQDESGASYEQYF. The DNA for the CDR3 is TGCGCCAGCAGCCAAGATGAAAGCGGGGCCTCCTACGAGCAGTACTTC.

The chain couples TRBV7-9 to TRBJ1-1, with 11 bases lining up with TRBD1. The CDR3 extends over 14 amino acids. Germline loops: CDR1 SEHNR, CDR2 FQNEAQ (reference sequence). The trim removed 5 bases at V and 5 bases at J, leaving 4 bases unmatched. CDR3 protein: CASSPGTGGTEAFF. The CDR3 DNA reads TGTGCCAGCAGCCCGGGGACAGGGGGGACTGAAGCTTTCTTT.

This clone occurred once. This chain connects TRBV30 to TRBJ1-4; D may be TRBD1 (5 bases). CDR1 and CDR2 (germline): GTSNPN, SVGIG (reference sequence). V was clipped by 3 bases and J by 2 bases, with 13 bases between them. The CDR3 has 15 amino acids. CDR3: CAWSFRTLTNEKLFF. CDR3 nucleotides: TGTGCCTGGAGCTTCAGGACACTTACTAATGAAAAACTGTTTTTT.

CDR3 loop: CASSIDRVTGELFF. The CDR3 bases are TGTGCCAGTAGTATAGATCGAGTGACCGGGGAGCTGTTTTTT. This chain connects TRBV19 to TRBJ2-2; no clear D gene. V gave up 0 bases and J gave up 5 bases, with 7 bases separating them. CDR3 length: 14 residues. From germline, CDR1 is LNHDA and CDR2 SQIVND (reference sequence).

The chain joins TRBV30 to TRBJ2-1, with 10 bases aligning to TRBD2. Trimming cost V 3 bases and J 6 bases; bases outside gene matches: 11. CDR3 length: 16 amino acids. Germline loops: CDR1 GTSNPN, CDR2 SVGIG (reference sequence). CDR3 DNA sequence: TGTGCCTGGAGGGGTCTAGCGGGAGTAAGGAGCAATGAGCAGTTCTTC. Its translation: CAWRGLAGVRSNEQFF. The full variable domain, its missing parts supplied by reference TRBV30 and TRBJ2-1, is SQTIHQWPATLVQPVGSPLSLECTVEGTSNPNLYWYRQAAGRGLQLLFYSVGIGQISSEVPQNLSASRPQDRQFILSSKKLLLSDSGFYLCAWRGLAGVRSNEQFFGPGTRLTVL.

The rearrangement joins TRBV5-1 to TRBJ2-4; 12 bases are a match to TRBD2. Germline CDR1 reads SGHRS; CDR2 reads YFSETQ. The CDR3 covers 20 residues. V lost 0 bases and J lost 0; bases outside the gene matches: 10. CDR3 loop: CASSLAGGLAGPLAKNIQYF. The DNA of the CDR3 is TGCGCCAGCAGCTTGGCCGGTGGACTAGCGGGACCTCTAGCCAAAAACATTCAGTACTTC.

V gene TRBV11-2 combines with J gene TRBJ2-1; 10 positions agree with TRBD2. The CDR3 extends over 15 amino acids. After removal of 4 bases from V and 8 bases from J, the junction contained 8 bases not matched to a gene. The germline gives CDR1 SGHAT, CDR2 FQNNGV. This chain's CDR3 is CASSSSSGSGDEQFF. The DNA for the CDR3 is TGTGCCAGCAGCTCTTCTAGCGGGAGTGGCGATGAGCAGTTCTTC.

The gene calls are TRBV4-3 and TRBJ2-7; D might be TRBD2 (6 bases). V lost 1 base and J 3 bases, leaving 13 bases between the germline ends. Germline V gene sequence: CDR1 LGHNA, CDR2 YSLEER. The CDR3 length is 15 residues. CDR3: CASSQGRETDYEQYF. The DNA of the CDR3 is TGCGCCAGCAGCCAAGGCCGGGAGACCGACTACGAGCAGTACTTC.